This is a list of T cell receptor beta chains from one sample in a study of T cells in Graves' hyperthyroidism and ophthalmopathy. Via MiXCR, TCRdb re-called the multiplex PCR reads, giving one row per CDR3 protein. The sample contains about 350,000 distinct CDR3 sequences, approximately 18% of which appear only once. The sample was blood. These receptor sequences come from a woman in her twenties or thirties with Graves' hyperthyroidism that later progressed to Graves' ophthalmopathy. The CDR3 runs from the conserved cysteine through the conserved F or W. The D gene is left open where the match is weak. Expanded clones get a size class; other rows say once, few or many, or leave the size out.

>TRBJ2-1|many|TRBV12-3/TRBV12-4|TRBD1
TGTGCCAGCAGTCAACCCGGGACAGGGAAGTACAATGAGCAGTTCTTC
CASSQPGTGKYNEQFF
>TRBJ1-1|many|TRBV7-2|.
TGTGCCAGCAGCTTGGTATCAAGTTCCACTGAAGCTTTCTTT
CASSLVSSSTEAFF
>TRBJ1-5|many|TRBV19|.
TGTGCCAGTAGTTGGGGGGGCCATCAGCCCCAGCATTTT
CASSWGGHQPQHF
>TRBJ1-1|many|TRBV6-1|.
TGTGCCAGCAGTGAGGCCCCGGGGACTGAAGCTTTCTTT
CASSEAPGTEAFF
>TRBJ1-5|many|TRBV2|.
TGTGCCAGCACGAGAGATAATAGCAATCAGCCCCAGCATTTT
CASTRDNSNQPQHF
>TRBJ1-1|many|TRBV27|.
TGTGCCAGCAGTCCGAGACAGAGAAGCACTGAAGCTTTCTTT
CASSPRQRSTEAFF
>TRBJ2-1|.|TRBV3-1|.
TGTGCCAGCAGCCAGCTGAGTACCAATGAGCAGTTCTTC
CASSQLSTNEQFF
>TRBJ1-1|many|TRBV6-1|.
TGTGCCAGCATGCTGCTCATGAACACTGAAGCTTTCTTT
CASMLLMNTEAFF
>TRBJ2-5|many|TRBV20-1|.
TGCAGTGCTAGAGAAGCCGGGACAAACCAAGAGACCCAGTACTTC
CSAREAGTNQETQYF
>TRBJ1-4|.|TRBV5-1|.
TGCGCCAGCAGCTTCAGTCTGGGTTCGGGGGAAAAACTGTTTTTT
CASSFSLGSGEKLFF
>TRBJ2-5|many|TRBV11-2|.
TGTGCCAGCAGAGAGGCTAGTTGGACCCAGTACTTC
CASREASWTQYF
>TRBJ1-1|few|TRBV4-1|.
TGCGCCAGCAGCCACCATTCAGGAGGTAACACTGAAGCTTTCTTT
CASSHHSGGNTEAFF
>TRBJ2-7|many|TRBV5-6|.
TGTGCCAGCAGCCGTCCCTCTCCCGGGCCACGACTAGACTACGAGCAGTACTTC
CASSRPSPGPRLDYEQYF
>TRBJ2-3|many|TRBV11-2|.
TGTGCCAGCAGCTTAGGGCGTGGCAGCACAGATACGCAGTATTTT
CASSLGRGSTDTQYF
>TRBJ2-4|many|TRBV10-3|TRBD2
TGTGCCATCAGTCAAGGGGAGGGAGACATTCAGTACTTC
CAISQGEGDIQYF
>TRBJ1-5|many|TRBV12-3/TRBV12-4|.
TGTGCCAGCAGTTTAAGTGCTCGAGGTAATCAGCCCCAGCATTTT
CASSLSARGNQPQHF
>TRBJ1-1|many|TRBV5-1|.
TGCGCCAGCAGCTTGGTCCAGGGTTCCACTGAAGCTTTCTTT
CASSLVQGSTEAFF
>TRBJ2-7|few|TRBV18|.
TGTGCCAGCTCACCAAAACTAACAGGAGTCTCCTACGAGCAGTACTTC
CASSPKLTGVSYEQYF
>TRBJ2-5|many|TRBV11-2|.
TGTGCCAGCAGCTTTTCAGAGACCCAGTACTTC
CASSFSETQYF
>TRBJ2-5|few|TRBV7-2|.
TGTGCCAGCAGCTTAGGAGGGCTCCGGGGAGAGACCCAGTACTTC
CASSLGGLRGETQYF
>TRBJ1-6|many|TRBV11-1|.
TGTGCCAGCAGCCCGGGACACAATAATTCACCCCTCCACTTT
CASSPGHNNSPLHF
>TRBJ1-6|many|TRBV28|TRBD1
TGTGCCAGCACTCACAGGGGAACGGGTTCACCCCTCCACTTT
CASTHRGTGSPLHF
>TRBJ1-2|.|TRBV7-8|TRBD1
TGTGCCAGCAGCCCCCACCGGACAGGGCGGGGGCTTAACTATGGCTACACCTTC
CASSPHRTGRGLNYGYTF
>TRBJ2-6|many|TRBV28|.
TGTGCCAGCAGTTTAGGCGACAGTATTTTCTTAGGGGCCAACGTCCTGACTTTC
CASSLGDSIFLGANVLTF
>TRBJ2-1|.|TRBV13|.
TGTGCCAGCAGCTGGGGCACGGGATACAATGAGCAGTTCTTC
CASSWGTGYNEQFF
>TRBJ2-1|.|TRBV4-3|.
TGCGCCAGCAGCCAAGAGAGGGCAGACAATGAGCAGTTCTTC
CASSQERADNEQFF
>TRBJ1-2|few|TRBV18|.
TGTGCCAGCTCGACGACAGAGACCTTCTATGGCTACACCTTC
CASSTTETFYGYTF
>TRBJ2-2|many|TRBV10-3|TRBD1
TGTGCCATCAGGAGCGGGACAGGGGTATCGAGGGAGCTGTTTTTT
CAIRSGTGVSRELFF
>TRBJ2-5|many|TRBV6-1|.
TGTGCCAGCAGTGAAGCGTCAGGGGCAGTGGAGACCCAGTACTTC
CASSEASGAVETQYF
>TRBJ2-1|many|TRBV12-3/TRBV12-4|.
TGTGCCAGCAGTTTCGTGAATGAGCAGTTCTTC
CASSFVNEQFF
>TRBJ2-1|few|TRBV18|.
TGTGCCAGCTCACCGGAGGACAGAACAGGCAATGAGCAGTTCTTC
CASSPEDRTGNEQFF
>TRBJ1-6|.|TRBV27|TRBD1
TGTGCCAGCAGTGCGTGGGACAGGGGGTCAAATTCACCCCTCCACTTT
CASSAWDRGSNSPLHF
>TRBJ1-6|many|TRBV3-1|TRBD1
TGTGCCAGCAGCCTTTGGACAGGGCCGAATTCACCCCTCCACTTT
CASSLWTGPNSPLHF
>TRBJ2-2|.|TRBV5-1|.
TGCGCCAGCAGCTTGGGGCCTGGGCGGAGGACGAACACCGGGGAGCTGTTTTTT
CASSLGPGRRTNTGELFF
>TRBJ2-7|few|TRBV7-9|.
TGTGCCAGCAGCTTCGAGGGTCTCCCACATTATGACGAGCAGTACTTC
CASSFEGLPHYDEQYF
>TRBJ2-7|.|TRBV27|.
TGTGCCAGCAGTTTATCTGGGGCCCTTAACGAGCAGTACTTC
CASSLSGALNEQYF
>TRBJ2-6|many|TRBV27|.
TGTGCCAGCAGTTTAATCTCTGGGGCCAACGTCCTGACTTTC
CASSLISGANVLTF